This T cell receptor (beta chain) was documented in a study of blood T cell repertoires in COVID-19. As for the study in general: COVID-19 samples collected from the United States, Italy and Spain covered acute and convalescent phases. T cells, B-cell-depleted T cells, or PBMCs provided the cDNA or gDNA that served as material.

The ends were cut back, 5 bases at V and 2 bases at J, with 11 bases in the middle. CDR3 length: 14 amino acids. Germline V gene sequence: CDR1 SGHTA, CDR2 FQGTGA. Profiling relied on immunoSEQ multiplex PCR, and the TCRdb table lists in-frame clones only, not all of them. The table has more than 70,000 clones, roughly 80% seen once. The sequence was collected from a woman in her 70s with acute or convalescent COVID-19. Material: peripheral blood. This rearrangement joins TRBV7-3 to TRBJ2-3; the D gene is possibly TRBD2 (6 bases). The CDR3 reads CASSVGLPTDTQYF. The CDR3 nucleotides are TGTGCCAGCAGCGTGGGACTCCCCACAGATACGCAGTATTTT.